The entry that follows covers one T cell receptor beta chain sequence. This record belongs to a study of T cell changes during pregnancy in multiple sclerosis. Here immunoSEQ multiplex PCR was the method, and the copy in TCRdb shows in-frame clones only, minus some. This table has about 40,000 clones, about 87% appearing once. The CDR3 runs 11 residues. Germline CDR1 MDHEN, CDR2 SYDVKM. V lost 6 bases and J lost 6, with 6 bases in between. The chain is built from TRBV28 and TRBJ2-1; D ambiguous. The sequences come from peripheral blood, collected in the first trimester of pregnancy. This sequence originates from a female donor in good health, enrolled as a control in a pregnancy study. CDR3 sequence reads: CASSWANEQFF. The CDR3 DNA reads TGTGCCAGCAGCTGGGCCAATGAGCAGTTCTTC.